What follows are 17 T cell receptor beta chains derived from one specimen sequenced in a study of T cells in Graves' hyperthyroidism and ophthalmopathy. Researchers took RNA transcripts and amplified the TCR beta CDR3 regions from them. First-round RT-PCR targeting the TCR CDR3 was performed with the HTBI primer set. TCRdb re-analysed the multiplex PCR reads in MiXCR, keeping a single row per CDR3 protein. The sample shows about 300,000 distinct CDR3 sequences, about an eighth of them seen only once. The sequencing input was blood. These receptors all come from a woman younger than 45 with Graves' hyperthyroidism that later progressed to Graves' ophthalmopathy.

This clonotype was counted at least ten times. The genes are TRBV18 and TRBJ1-2; TRBD1 is a possible D gene (6 bases). Between the trimmed V and J ends, which lost 5 bases and 1 base, there was a span of 26 bases. The length of the CDR3 is 19 residues. Per germline, CDR1 KGHSH and CDR2 LQKENI. The CDR3 region has the DNA TGTGCCAGCTCATCTCCCAGAAGACAGGCGGGTTGGCATAACTATGGCTACACCTTC. Residues: CASSSPRRQAGWHNYGYTF.

This clonotype was counted at least ten times. V is TRBV6-1 and J is TRBJ2-3, with D possibly being TRBD2 (5 bases). The CDR3 sequence is 12 residues long. Trimming took off 6 bases at V and 6 bases at J, with 10 bases between the two ends. Germline V gene data show CDR1 as MNHNS and CDR2 as SASEGT. CDR3 sequence reads: CASSTSGDTQYF. The CDR3 nucleotides are TGTGCCAGCAGCACGTCGGGGGATACGCAGTATTTT.

The chain is built from TRBV7-8 and TRBJ2-7; a weak D match, TRBD2 (5 bases). Trimming took off 1 base at V and 4 bases at J, with 14 bases between the two ends. This CDR3 has 15 amino acids. Germline assignment: CDR1 SGHVS and CDR2 FQNEAQ. The CDR3 here is CASSLDRGSGYEQYF. As DNA, the CDR3 is TGTGCCAGCAGCTTAGATCGTGGGAGTGGGTACGAGCAGTACTTC. The full variable domain, in which reference TRBV7-8 and TRBJ2-7 provide the parts outside the CDR3, is GAGVSQSPRYKVAKRGQDVALRCDPISGHVSLFWYQQALGQGPEFLTYFQNEAQLDKSGLPSDRFFAERPEGSVSTLKIQRTQQEDSAVYLCASSLDRGSGYEQYFGPGTRLTVT.

In its sample, this clonotype was seen many times. The chain recombines TRBV5-1 with TRBJ2-6; weak D call: TRBD1 (6 bases). Trimming stripped 1 base from V and 3 bases from J, with 11 bases between. Germline values: CDR1 SGHRS, CDR2 YFSETQ. The CDR3 sequence is 16 residues long. CDR3 nucleotide sequence: TGCGCCAGCAGCTTGAACGCAGGGGATGGGGCCAACGTCCTGACTTTC. This gives the protein CASSLNAGDGANVLTF.

This clonotype showed up many times. The V gene is TRBV13, the J gene TRBJ1-3; D gene unclear. This CDR3 spans 11 amino acids. Germline CDR1 and CDR2: PRHDT and FYEKMQ (reference sequence). V lost 8 bases and J lost 3, with 5 bases in between. The CDR3: CASGGGNTIYF. CDR3 DNA: TGTGCCAGCGGAGGTGGAAACACCATATATTTT.

This clonotype was counted at least ten times. The chain employs TRBV30 and TRBJ1-2, with 7 nucleotides matching TRBD1. CDR3 size: 13 residues. V was clipped by 2 bases and J by 8 bases; unmatched bases: 8. Germline V gene data show CDR1 as GTSNPN and CDR2 as SVGIG (reference sequence). CDR3 in amino acids: CAWSRQGTAGYTF. CDR3 DNA: TGTGCCTGGAGTCGCCAGGGGACAGCCGGCTACACCTTC.

The table lists this clonotype with many counts. The V gene is TRBV25-1, the J gene TRBJ2-7; 12 bases are a match to TRBD2. Trimming removed 4 bases from V and 6 bases from J; junction bases left unmatched: 4. The germline V gene encodes CDR1 MGHDK and CDR2 SYGVNS. The CDR3 has 14 residues. The CDR3: CASSVTSGSSEQYF. The CDR3 DNA reads as TGTGCCAGCAGTGTGACTAGCGGGAGTAGCGAGCAGTACTTC.

This sequence joins TRBV7-9 and TRBJ1-4; TRBD1 agrees at 7 bases. Germline values: CDR1 SEHNR, CDR2 FQNEAQ (reference sequence). V lost 7 bases, J lost 8 bases, and 10 bases stayed unmatched. The length of the CDR3 is 14 residues. CDR3 sequence reads: CASTETGIREKLFF. Written as DNA, the CDR3 is TGTGCCAGCACCGAGACAGGGATTAGGGAAAAACTGTTTTTT.

CDR3 DNA: TGTGCCAGCAGCTTAAAGGGAGGACTAGCGGGGGGCCCTTCCTACGAGCAGTACTTC. Protein: CASSLKGGLAGGPSYEQYF. The rearrangement links TRBV7-9 to TRBJ2-7; 14 bases are shared with TRBD2. Germline V lookup: CDR1 SEHNR, CDR2 FQNEAQ (reference sequence). V trimming: 2 bases; J trimming: 1 base; junction bases outside the gene matches: 10. CDR3 length: 19 residues.

This clonotype was detected many times. The chain links TRBV24-1 to TRBJ1-2; weak D call: TRBD1 (5 bases). CDR1 KGHDR and CDR2 SFDVKD come from the germline V gene. This CDR3 is 11 amino acids long. Trimming stripped 6 bases from V and 6 bases from J, with 7 bases between. The CDR3 spells CATSPGNGYTF. The CDR3 nucleotides are TGTGCCACCAGTCCAGGGAATGGCTACACCTTC.

The rearrangement uses TRBV20-1 and TRBJ2-2, with 8 bases fitting TRBD2. Per the germline V gene, CDR1 is DFQATT and CDR2 is SNEGSKA (reference sequence). Trimming cost V 0 bases and J 4 bases; bases outside gene matches: 1. The CDR3 extends over 14 amino acids. CDR3 in amino acids: CSARDGRGTGELFF. Written as DNA, the CDR3 is TGCAGTGCTAGAGACGGGAGGGGCACCGGGGAGCTGTTTTTT.

There are a few counts of this clonotype. The chain has TRBV29-1 and TRBJ2-2, with D perhaps matching TRBD1 (5 bases). This CDR3 comprises 13 residues. In germline, CDR1 is SQVTM, CDR2 ANQGSEA. Between the trimmed V and J ends, which lost 5 bases and 1 base, there was a span of 8 bases. The CDR3 bases are TGCAGCGTTCAAGGACAGAACACCGGGGAGCTGTTTTTT. It codes for CSVQGQNTGELFF.

This clonotype appeared many times. This rearrangement joins TRBV6-5 to TRBJ1-2; possibly TRBD1 for D (5 bases). Germline loops: CDR1 MNHEY, CDR2 SVGAGI. The germline V and J ends were trimmed by 2 bases and 2 bases, with 9 bases remaining between them. The CDR3 length is 14 residues. The CDR3 loop reads CASSYGRANYGYTF. CDR3 nucleotides: TGTGCCAGCAGTTACGGCAGGGCCAACTATGGCTACACCTTC.

This clonotype was seen many times. V and J are TRBV12-3 or TRBV12-4 and TRBJ1-2, with 9 bases matching TRBD1. The CDR3 contains 13 residues. J gave up 7 bases and V 7 bases, and 7 bases lay outside the gene matches. CDR3 DNA: TGTGCCAGCACCCGGGACAGGGTCCCTGGCTACACCTTC. It is translated as CASTRDRVPGYTF.

This clonotype was picked up many times. The rearrangement links TRBV12-3 or TRBV12-4 to TRBJ1-1; D not certain. The CDR3 covers 14 residues. V was trimmed by 0 bases and J by 5 bases, leaving 10 bases between them. This CDR3 reads CASSLAGRKTEAFF. In DNA, the CDR3 is TGTGCCAGCAGTTTAGCGGGCCGGAAGACTGAAGCTTTCTTT.

In this sample, this clonotype turned up many times. V gene TRBV7-2 combines with J gene TRBJ2-1; no firm D call. V shed 5 bases and J shed 13 bases, with 21 bases lying between them. CDR3 length: 14 residues. Germline CDR1 reads SGHTA; CDR2 reads FQGNSA. CDR3 bases: TGTGCCAGCAGCCTGACCGAAAGTCGGGCGGTACAGTTCTTC. Protein product: CASSLTESRAVQFF.

This chain connects TRBV5-1 to TRBJ1-3; D is uncertain. The V gene lost 4 bases and the J gene lost 0 bases, with 14 bases spanning the gap. The CDR3 loop spans 16 amino acids. Germline V lookup: CDR1 SGHRS, CDR2 YFSETQ. The CDR3 DNA follows: TGCGCCAGCAGCCCTGGCGGCGGAGCCTCTGGAAACACCATATATTTT. Amino acids: CASSPGGGASGNTIYF.